This T cell receptor (beta chain) derives from a study of shared clonotypes between healthy human individuals. Study-level background: A few men and two women, aged 18 to 49, were donors. A donor's plate count was three for CD4 naive and three for CD4 memory; CD8 naive had two and CD8 memory one. Study outcomes and limitations: Against clonotypes common to all four donors, non-shared ones had lower generation probabilities. Around 5% was the fraction of naive CD4 clonotypes found shared across several donors.

Trimming at V came to 5 bases and at J to 7 bases, leaving 4 bases not matched to a gene. The germline V gene encodes CDR1 SGHNT and CDR2 YENEEA. The CDR3 sequence is 15 residues long. Produced via immunoSEQ multiplex PCR; TCRdb's table is partial and in-frame only. The data hold around 1.6 million clones, with approximately 98% observed a single time. About this clone: The antigen is unknown.

The sample taken for sequencing was naive CD4+ T cells sorted from blood. Indicated subset: CD45RA+ positively selected. The chain joins TRBV11-3 to TRBJ1-6; 11 nucleotides line up with TRBD1. The clonotype comes from a man aged 25-45 years in good health. CDR3 nucleotides: TGTGCCAGCAGCCTCGGACAGGGGGCAAATTCACCCCTCCACTTT. It is translated as CASSLGQGANSPLHF.